This T cell receptor beta chain was recovered during a study of T-cell reconstitution after alpha-beta-depleted transplantation in children. For this clonotype: No antigen is known for it.

Unique molecular identifiers were incorporated during preparation of the TCRbeta library. TCRdb itself ran the PCR reads through MiXCR, one entry per CDR3 protein. The table shows some 290,000 distinct CDR3 sequences, with approximately 23% occurring only once. Study results and limitations: Some patients showed high day-60 TCRbeta diversity, which derived from surviving recipient T cells and thymic progenitors. Alpha-beta T cells present about two months after transplant were reported to originate from several hundred expanded graft clones.

The CDR3 has 16 residues. Germline CDR1 reads MGHRA; CDR2 reads YSYEKL. V was shortened by 0 bases and J by 4 bases, with 16 bases between the two germline ends. The sequence came from a male patient aged 10-17 years who had a stem cell transplant for acute lymphoblastic leukemia, so the T cells may come from the graft donor. The V call is TRBV4-1, the J call TRBJ2-7; D uncertain. Specimen: PBMCs, mostly from graft donor cells, collected 180 days after TCRalphabeta/CD19-depleted stem cell transplant. The CDR3 loop reads CASSQDLGGSVYEQYF. CDR3 DNA: TGCGCCAGCAGCCAAGATCTGGGCGGCTCGGTATACGAGCAGTACTTC.